The 18 T cell receptor beta chains below come from one sample, sequenced in a study of cytomegalovirus exposure and HLA in healthy donors. TCRdb keeps only in-frame clones here, not all; method: immunoSEQ multiplex PCR. The sample holds about 220,000 clones; roughly 88% are singletons and the top ten take around 3%. The source material was PBMCs. The receptor source for this set is a woman younger than 30 in good health and CMV-seronegative.

In regard to this clone: The same CDR3 is also encoded by other DNA sequences in this sample. J is TRBJ2-5 and V is TRBV5-6; D ambiguous. Trimming removed 2 bases at V and 2 bases at J, with 7 bases between. CDR3 size: 13 residues. The germline V gene has CDR1 SGHDT and CDR2 YYEEEE. The CDR3 nucleotides read TGTGCCAGCAGCTTATCAGGACAAGAGACCCAGTACTTC. The encoded protein is CASSLSGQETQYF. Drawing the rest from reference TRBV5-6 and TRBJ2-5, the complete variable domain is DAGVTQSPTHLIKTRGQQVTLRCSPKSGHDTVSWYQQALGQGPQFIFQYYEEEERQRGNFPDRFSGHQFPNYSSELNVNALLLGDSALYLCASSLSGQETQYFGPGTRLLVL.

The chain has TRBV5-1 and TRBJ1-1, with TRBD1 matching over 7 bases. The CDR3 loop spans 14 amino acids. CDR1 and CDR2 (germline): SGHRS, YFSETQ. J lost 1 base, V lost 0 bases, and 0 bases had no gene match. The CDR3 protein is CASSLGDRNTEAFF. The CDR3 nucleotides are TGCGCCAGCAGCTTGGGGGACAGGAACACTGAAGCTTTCTTT.

Only a few counts were recorded for this clone. The V call is TRBV7-9, the J call TRBJ2-5; TRBD2 aligns across 9 bases. Germline V gives CDR1 SEHNR, CDR2 FQNEAQ (reference sequence). V lost 6 bases, J lost 1 base, and 3 bases stayed unmatched. This CDR3 spans 14 amino acids. CDR3 loop: CASSTTSGQETQYF. The CDR3 DNA reads as TGTGCCAGCAGTACGACTAGCGGCCAAGAGACCCAGTACTTC.

This chain links TRBV5-6 with TRBJ2-5, with a tentative D call TRBD2 (5 bases). CDR1 SGHDT and CDR2 YYEEEE come from the germline V gene. The CDR3 has 14 residues. V shed 2 bases and J shed 0 bases, with 8 bases lying between them. CDR3 protein: CASSFPGNQETQYF. The DNA of the CDR3 is TGTGCCAGCAGCTTCCCCGGGAACCAAGAGACCCAGTACTTC.

The rearrangement uses TRBV4-1 and TRBJ1-1; D unclear. The CDR3 runs to 13 residues. Trimming took off 3 bases at V and 4 bases at J, with 9 bases between the two ends. Germline V gives CDR1 MGHRA, CDR2 YSYEKL. CDR3 region: CASSQGGSTEAFF. DNA for the CDR3: TGCGCCAGCAGCCAGGGAGGGTCCACTGAAGCTTTCTTT.

The CDR3 DNA is TGTGCCAGCAGTTCAAGCCGAACTGAAGCTTTCTTT. The encoded protein is CASSSSRTEAFF. The chain links TRBV6-6 to TRBJ1-1; D is uncertain. Germline CDR1 and CDR2: MNHNY and SVGAGI (reference sequence). The CDR3 has 12 amino acids. V lost 4 bases and J 5 bases, leaving 8 bases between the germline ends.

V gene TRBV25-1 combines with J gene TRBJ2-7; D is perhaps TRBD1 (5 bases). This CDR3 comprises 16 residues. V was trimmed by 4 bases and J by 0 bases, leaving 16 bases between them. Per germline, CDR1 MGHDK and CDR2 SYGVNS. The CDR3 coding sequence is TGTGCCAGCAGTGGACTTAGGACATTCACCTCCTACGAGCAGTACTTC. Translation gives CASSGLRTFTSYEQYF.

A remark on this clone: The same CDR3 can be traced to other DNA sequences in this sample. The chain carries TRBV28 and TRBJ2-7; D gene uncertain. Germline CDR1 and CDR2: MDHEN and SYDVKM. The CDR3 is 11 residues long. Trimming removed 2 bases at V and 4 bases at J, with 3 bases between. CDR3 sequence (DNA): TGTGCCAGCAGTTTACGTTACGAGCAGTACTTC. Protein: CASSLRYEQYF.

This clone appeared a few times. This sequence joins TRBV7-2 and TRBJ2-4; D gene unclear. Germline CDR1 is SGHTA and CDR2 is FQGNSA. This CDR3 spans 15 amino acids. The V gene lost 3 bases and the J gene lost 0 bases, with 9 bases spanning the gap. The CDR3 is CASSFVSVAKNIQYF. In nucleotides, the CDR3 is TGTGCCAGCAGCTTCGTTTCGGTAGCCAAAAACATTCAGTACTTC.

The rearrangement links TRBV19 to TRBJ2-1; tentatively, D is TRBD1 (6 bases). Germline V lookup: CDR1 LNHDA, CDR2 SQIVND (reference sequence). V lost 10 bases, J lost 8 bases, and 15 bases lay in between. This CDR3 is 12 amino acids long. The CDR3 spells CATNSEGDEQFF. The CDR3 nucleotides read TGTGCCACCAATTCAGAGGGGGATGAGCAGTTCTTC.

The chain has TRBV18 and TRBJ2-7; 11 bases are shared with TRBD2. CDR3 length: 15 amino acids. Germline V gene sequence: CDR1 KGHSH, CDR2 LQKENI. With V trimmed by 6 bases and J by 1 base, 5 bases remained unmatched. CDR3 nucleotide sequence: TGTGCCAGCTCGTCGACTAGCGGGACGTCCTACGAGCAGTACTTC. This sequence encodes CASSSTSGTSYEQYF.

J is TRBJ2-7 and V is TRBV10-1; maybe TRBD1 (5 bases). Germline CDR1 WNHNN, CDR2 SYGVQD (reference sequence). V shed 0 bases and J shed 8 bases, with 17 bases lying between them. The CDR3 totals 15 residues. The CDR3 here is CASSESEDTLRKQYF. The CDR3 nucleotides are TGCGCCAGCAGTGAGTCCGAGGACACCTTGCGGAAGCAGTACTTC.

The genes are TRBV7-6 and TRBJ2-5; a weak D match, TRBD1 (6 bases). Trimming pared 1 base from V and 0 bases from J, leaving 9 bases between. The CDR3 extends over 15 amino acids. Looked up from germline, CDR1 is SGHVS and CDR2 is FNYEAQ. CDR3 DNA sequence: TGTGCCAGCAGCTTAGGGACAGAGTACCAAGAGACCCAGTACTTC. Its protein product is CASSLGTEYQETQYF.

The V and J genes are TRBV5-4 and TRBJ2-7, with D possibly matching TRBD1 (5 bases). The germline gives CDR1 SGHNT, CDR2 YYREEE (reference sequence). V lost 0 bases to trimming and J lost 6 bases, with 7 bases between them. The CDR3 runs 12 residues. CDR3 amino acids: CASSLGRGEQYF. The CDR3 bases are TGTGCCAGCAGCTTGGGTAGGGGCGAGCAGTACTTC.

This clone showed up just once. This chain joins TRBV20-1 and TRBJ1-1, with D perhaps TRBD1 (5 bases). The CDR3 totals 11 residues. V lost 5 bases to trimming and J lost 5 bases, with 9 bases between them. Germline CDR1 and CDR2: DFQATT and SNEGSKA (reference sequence). CDR3 amino acids: CSAGDYTEAFF. The DNA for the CDR3 is TGCAGTGCTGGGGACTATACTGAAGCTTTCTTT.

The chain links TRBV19 to TRBJ1-3; D might be TRBD1 (5 bases). Trimming shortened V by 0 bases and J by 2 bases, and 14 bases separated the two germline ends. Looked up from germline, CDR1 is LNHDA and CDR2 is SQIVND (reference sequence). The CDR3 is 17 residues long. The CDR3 DNA follows: TGTGCCAGTAGTATAGAGACCCGAACAGGCCCTGGAAACACCATATATTTT. As protein: CASSIETRTGPGNTIYF.

V is TRBV4-1 and J is TRBJ1-5, with D possibly being TRBD1 (6 bases). V lost 0 bases and J lost 2, with 17 bases in between. The CDR3 loop spans 18 amino acids. Germline V CDR1 and CDR2: MGHRA, YSYEKL. The CDR3 sequence: CASSQDLWGGGGNQPQHF. The CDR3 DNA reads as TGCGCCAGCAGCCAAGATCTTTGGGGAGGGGGTGGCAATCAGCCCCAGCATTTT.

This chain connects TRBV7-9 to TRBJ1-2, with 10 bases identical to TRBD1. Germline assignment: CDR1 SEHNR and CDR2 FQNEAQ (reference sequence). The CDR3 loop spans 16 amino acids. V lost 2 bases, J lost 8 bases, and 11 bases stayed unmatched. As DNA, the CDR3 is TGTGCCAGCAGCTTAACTAGGGACAGGGGATCGGGAGGCTACACCTTC. Translation gives CASSLTRDRGSGGYTF. The entire variable domain, with the rest obtained from reference TRBV7-9 and TRBJ1-2, is as follows: DTGVSQNPRHKITKRGQNVTFRCDPISEHNRLYWYRQTLGQGPEFLTYFQNEAQLEKSRLLSDRFSAERPKGSFSTLEIQRTEQGDSAMYLCASSLTRDRGSGGYTFGSGTRLTVV.